The 18 T cell receptor beta chains presented below share a single source sample, sequenced in a study of OX40 agonist ivuxolimab in advanced cancers. Using immunoSEQ multiplex PCR, the repertoire was profiled, and TCRdb retains in-frame clones only, with some absent. The data hold approximately 35,000 clones, with 65% to 75% observed a single time. Here the sequenced sample was CD4+ or CD8+ T cells sorted from blood, taken in a trial of the OX40 agonist ivuxolimab. Source of these receptors: an adult with an advanced solid tumor such as melanoma, head and neck, liver or kidney cancer.

V gene TRBV29-1 combines with J gene TRBJ2-5; D gene unclear. Germline V gives CDR1 SQVTM, CDR2 ANQGSEA. Trimming stripped 0 bases from V and 2 bases from J, with 16 bases between. The CDR3 runs to 16 residues. The CDR3 sequence: CSVEESGGREQETQYF. The CDR3 region has the DNA TGCAGCGTTGAAGAGTCGGGCGGCAGAGAACAAGAGACCCAGTACTTC. The variable domain in full, completed from reference TRBV29-1 and TRBJ2-5, reads SAVISQKPSRDICQRGTSLTIQCQVDSQVTMMFWYRQQPGQSLTLIATANQGSEATYESGFVIDKFPISRPNLTFSTLTVSNMSPEDSSIYLCSVEESGGREQETQYFGPGTRLLVL.

This chain's CDR3 is CAWRPREGRTEAFF. CDR3 nucleotides: TGTGCCTGGAGGCCCCGGGAGGGGCGCACTGAAGCTTTCTTT. The chain links TRBV30 to TRBJ1-1; TRBD1 might be the D (5 bases). There are 14 residues in the CDR3. Germline V lookup: CDR1 GTSNPN, CDR2 SVGIG (reference sequence). V was shortened by 3 bases and J by 4 bases, with 15 bases between the two germline ends. The entire variable domain, with the rest obtained from reference TRBV30 and TRBJ1-1, is as follows: SQTIHQWPATLVQPVGSPLSLECTVEGTSNPNLYWYRQAAGRGLQLLFYSVGIGQISSEVPQNLSASRPQDRQFILSSKKLLLSDSGFYLCAWRPREGRTEAFFGQGTRLTVV.

The chain has TRBV5-5 and TRBJ1-1; D is possibly TRBD1 (5 bases). CDR3 size: 14 residues. V was pared by 1 base and J by 6 bases, with 13 bases between. Germline V gives CDR1 SGHKS, CDR2 YYEKEE (reference sequence). As DNA, the CDR3 is TGTGCCAGCAGCTTGTTGGGGACGGCCGCTGAAGCTTTCTTT. It is translated as CASSLLGTAAEAFF.

The chain's CDR3 is CASSIRAGGRNTEAFF. CDR3 in DNA: TGTGCCAGTAGTATAAGGGCAGGAGGACGGAACACTGAAGCTTTCTTT. The chain joins TRBV19 to TRBJ1-1; D unclear. This CDR3 is 16 amino acids long. Per the germline V gene, CDR1 is LNHDA and CDR2 is SQIVND (reference sequence). V was clipped by 2 bases and J by 1 base, with 14 bases between them.

The chain is built from TRBV30 and TRBJ2-1, with 8 bases fitting TRBD1. Germline CDR1 reads GTSNPN; CDR2 reads SVGIG (reference sequence). There are 15 residues in the CDR3. Unmatched junction bases numbered 3, after V lost 2 bases and J lost 0 bases. The CDR3 DNA is TGTGCCTGGAGTCAGGGACAGGCCTCCTACAATGAGCAGTTCTTC. Protein sequence: CAWSQGQASYNEQFF.

CDR3 in DNA: TGTGCCAGCAGTTTAACAGGGGGTAAGACAGGCTACACCTTC. This translates into CASSLTGGKTGYTF. J is TRBJ1-2 and V is TRBV28; 8 bases agree with TRBD1. CDR1 and CDR2 from the germline V gene are MDHEN and SYDVKM. Trimming cost V 2 bases and J 8 bases; bases outside gene matches: 7. The CDR3 has 14 residues.

The chain joins TRBV5-6 to TRBJ2-7; 8 positions agree with TRBD1. There are 14 residues in the CDR3. V shed 5 bases and J 5 bases; nucleotides not matched to a gene: 9. Germline V lookup: CDR1 SGHDT, CDR2 YYEEEE. CDR3 amino acids: CASRFGQGGNEQYF. CDR3 nucleotide sequence: TGTGCCAGCAGATTTGGACAGGGTGGGAACGAGCAGTACTTC.

V gene TRBV21-1 combines with J gene TRBJ2-7; TRBD2 is taken as the D call from the table, unchecked against the DNA. TRBV21-1 is recorded as a pseudogene. The CDR3 spans 13 residues. In nucleotides, the CDR3 is TGTGCCAGCAGCAAAGCGGAGACCTACGAGCAGTACGTC. Translated: CASSKAETYEQYV.

This sequence joins TRBV19 and TRBJ1-4, with D perhaps TRBD1 (6 bases). Trimming took 3 bases from V and 10 from J, leaving 21 bases between them. Germline CDR1 LNHDA, CDR2 SQIVND (reference sequence). This CDR3 region has 16 residues. The CDR3 is CASSMSSARDIGKLFF. The CDR3 nucleotides read TGTGCCAGTAGTATGTCCTCAGCCAGGGACATAGGAAAACTGTTTTTT.

This clone was seen more than once but under ten times. The chain combines TRBV2 with TRBJ2-7; D call uncertain. This CDR3 contains 10 residues. The germline V and J ends were trimmed by 3 bases and 6 bases, with 3 bases remaining between them. The germline gives CDR1 SNHLY, CDR2 FYNNEI. The CDR3 here is CASSDAEQYF. The CDR3 DNA sequence: TGTGCCAGCAGTGATGCCGAGCAGTACTTC.

The chain carries TRBV7-3 and TRBJ1-1; 9 bases line up with TRBD1. Trimming cost V 5 bases and J 6 bases; bases outside gene matches: 7. Germline V gene lookup returns CDR1 SGHTA and CDR2 FQGTGA. The length of the CDR3 is 14 residues. The CDR3 region has the DNA TGTGCCAGCAGCGCGACAGGGGGAGTAGCTGAAGCTTTCTTT. Translated: CASSATGGVAEAFF. The full variable domain, in which reference TRBV7-3 and TRBJ1-1 provide the parts outside the CDR3, is GAGVSQTPSNKVTEKGKYVELRCDPISGHTALYWYRQSLGQGPEFLIYFQGTGAADDSGLPNDRFFAVRPEGSVSTLKIQRTERGDSAVYLCASSATGGVAEAFFGQGTRLTVV.

V usage is TRBV19 and J usage is TRBJ1-2; possibly TRBD1 for D (5 bases). V was pared by 8 bases and J by 4 bases, with 14 bases between. Germline loops: CDR1 LNHDA, CDR2 SQIVND (reference sequence). CDR3 length: 13 amino acids. CDR3 DNA: TGTGCCAGTTCAACGACAGACACCTATGGCTACACCTTC. This gives the protein CASSTTDTYGYTF. The full variable domain, its missing parts supplied by reference TRBV19 and TRBJ1-2, is DGGITQSPKYLFRKEGQNVTLSCEQNLNHDAMYWYRQDPGQGLRLIYYSQIVNDFQKGDIAEGYSVSREKKESFPLTVTSAQKNPTAFYLCASSTTDTYGYTFGSGTRLTVV.

The chain has TRBV9 and TRBJ1-2; 9 bases fit TRBD1. Looked up from germline, CDR1 is SGDLS and CDR2 is YYNGEE. Unmatched junction bases numbered 7, after V lost 0 bases and J lost 4 bases. The CDR3 spans 16 residues. For the CDR3, the DNA is TGTGCCAGCAGCGTAGCCCCCGGACAGGGGAGCTATGGCTACACCTTC. Protein product: CASSVAPGQGSYGYTF. Full variable domain (remainder filled in from reference TRBV9 and TRBJ1-2): DSGVTQTPKHLITATGQRVTLRCSPRSGDLSVYWYQQSLDQGLQFLIQYYNGEERAKGNILERFSAQQFPDLHSELNLSSLELGDSALYFCASSVAPGQGSYGYTFGSGTRLTVV.

This clone was recorded only once. This chain links TRBV7-9 with TRBJ1-2; TRBD1 is a possible D gene (5 bases). Trimming stripped 3 bases from V and 0 bases from J, with 14 bases between. The CDR3 is made up of 16 amino acids. The germline V gene encodes CDR1 SEHNR and CDR2 FQNEAQ (reference sequence). CDR3 sequence reads: CASSLKQGKTNYGYTF. The CDR3 DNA reads TGTGCCAGCAGCTTGAAGCAGGGAAAAACTAACTATGGCTACACCTTC.

This clone was found once. This sequence joins TRBV27 and TRBJ2-7; D remains ambiguous. Per germline, CDR1 MNHEY and CDR2 SMNVEV (reference sequence). V was clipped by 5 bases and J by 7 bases, with 12 bases between them. This CDR3 has 12 residues. CDR3 amino acids: CASSPLTGEQYF. CDR3 bases: TGTGCCAGCAGTCCTCTCACGGGTGAGCAGTACTTC.

The chain is built from TRBV6-6 and TRBJ1-5, with D unclear. Per the germline V gene, CDR1 is MNHNY and CDR2 is SVGAGI (reference sequence). V lost 5 bases to trimming and J lost 4 bases, with 9 bases between them. CDR3 length: 13 residues. DNA for the CDR3: TGTGCCAGCAGTAGACAACAGAATCAGCCCCAGCATTTT. Translated, it gives CASSRQQNQPQHF.

V usage is TRBV10-3 and J usage is TRBJ1-2; D may be TRBD1 (6 bases). Germline CDR1 ENHRY, CDR2 SYGVKD. The ends were cut back, 9 bases at V and 3 bases at J, with 17 bases in the middle. CDR3 length equals 14 residues. The CDR3 loop reads CAMKTRDTHYGYTF. The CDR3 coding sequence is TGTGCCATGAAAACCCGGGACACCCACTATGGCTACACCTTC.

The chain uses TRBV5-1 and TRBJ2-3, with no clear D. The V end was cut by 6 bases, the J end by 4 bases, with 6 bases between. Germline CDR1 reads SGHRS; CDR2 reads YFSETQ. The CDR3 loop spans 11 amino acids. This CDR3 is CASKRADTQYF. The CDR3 bases are TGCGCCAGCAAACGGGCAGATACGCAGTATTTT.